This T cell receptor (beta chain) originates from a study of blood T cell repertoires in COVID-19. Whole-study context: The samples span acute and convalescent COVID-19 from the United States, Italy and Spain.

CDR3 length: 18 residues. Germline CDR1 reads SNHLY; CDR2 reads FYNNEI. After removal of 4 bases from V and 3 bases from J, the junction contained 8 bases not matched to a gene. Original data processing: Amplifying reference gene primers gave estimates of nucleated cell counts. The method was immunoSEQ multiplex PCR; TCRdb's version includes in-frame clones alone and lacks a portion of them. D and trimming come from the DNA, and the V and J calls and clone size come from that table. There are under 200,000 clones in the sample; more than 65% occur only once, and over 2% lies in the top ten. Material: peripheral blood. The receptor was isolated from a human donor with acute or convalescent COVID-19. The donor label of this sample is uncertain. The J gene is TRBJ2-6, the V gene TRBV2; 11 nucleotides line up with TRBD1. As DNA, the CDR3 is TGTGCCAGCAGTGTGACCGGACAGGGGGCGGGTGGGGCCAACGTCCTGACTTTC. It translates to CASSVTGQGAGGANVLTF.